What follows are 18 T cell receptor beta chains derived from one specimen sequenced in a study of response to subunit inactivated influenza vaccine. TCRdb re-derived calls from the RT-PCR reads in MiXCR, one entry per CDR3 protein. The sample lists about 540,000 distinct CDR3 sequences, roughly a quarter seen once, with 2.8% in the top ten. These data also featured in a second study, about T cells expressing NK-cell markers. That work states: 5'RACE template switching with UMIs produced the TCR beta cDNA.

Sequencing was performed on CD4+ T cells sorted from PBMCs, taken less than 13 days after vaccination. These receptors came from a middle-aged man who received an inactivated influenza vaccine.

The V call is TRBV5-1, the J call TRBJ2-7, with TRBD1 matching over 11 bases. The trim removed 4 bases at V and 6 bases at J, leaving 9 bases unmatched. The CDR3 runs 15 residues. CDR1 is SGHRS, CDR2 YFSETQ, per germline. The DNA of the CDR3 is TGCGCCAGCAGCACAACCGGGACAGGGGGTCTCGAGCAGTACTTC. It is translated as CASSTTGTGGLEQYF.

This chain joins TRBV4-3 and TRBJ2-1; D is possibly TRBD2 (5 bases). Germline CDR1 LGHNA, CDR2 YSLEER. The CDR3 extends over 15 amino acids. Trimming left V 2 bases short and J 2 bases short, with 10 bases between. The CDR3 nucleotides are TGCGCCAGCAGCCAAACTACTAGGACCTACAATGAGCAGTTCTTC. This codes for CASSQTTRTYNEQFF.

The chain employs TRBV10-3 and TRBJ1-2; no clear D. Germline CDR1 ENHRY, CDR2 SYGVKD. The CDR3 sequence is 14 residues long. V lost 2 bases to trimming and J lost 1 base, with 8 bases between them. The CDR3 nucleotides are TGTGCCATCAGTGAGAGACGGGTTAACTATGGCTACACCTTC. It is translated as CAISERRVNYGYTF.

The chain couples TRBV12-3 or TRBV12-4 to TRBJ2-3; 13 bases agree with TRBD2. V lost 6 bases and J lost 5; bases outside the gene matches: 8. The CDR3 consists of 16 residues. The CDR3, as DNA: TGTGCCAGCAGCCAACTAGCGGGAGGGCCGGGAGATACGCAGTATTTT. Translated: CASSQLAGGPGDTQYF.

The rearrangement links TRBV6-6 to TRBJ1-2; no clear D. The CDR3 spans 13 residues. Germline CDR1 and CDR2: MNHNY and SVGAGI (reference sequence). The V gene lost 2 bases and the J gene lost 1 base, with 5 bases spanning the gap. The CDR3 DNA reads as TGTGCCAGCAGTTACGTCAGTAACTATGGCTACACCTTC. The encoded protein is CASSYVSNYGYTF.

This clonotype was recorded a few times. The gene calls are TRBV12-3 or TRBV12-4 and TRBJ2-1; 12 bases align to TRBD2. CDR3 length: 16 residues. Trimming removed 3 bases from V and 4 bases from J; junction bases left unmatched: 4. Here the CDR3 reads CASSLASGRVYNEQFF. In DNA form, the CDR3 reads TGTGCCAGCAGTTTGGCTAGCGGGAGGGTATACAATGAGCAGTTCTTC.

CDR3 DNA: TGTGCCAGCAGCCCGGGGACCGCCGGGGAACTGTTTTTT. It yields the protein CASSPGTAGELFF. The chain combines TRBV11-2 with TRBJ1-4, with a tentative D call TRBD1 (5 bases). The CDR3 extends over 13 amino acids. Germline assignment: CDR1 SGHAT and CDR2 FQNNGV. The V and J ends lost 5 bases and 12 bases respectively, with 16 bases between them.

This chain uses TRBV11-2 with TRBJ2-7; unclear D gene. Germline-derived CDR1 and CDR2 are SGHAT and FQNNGV. The ends were cut back, 0 bases at V and 2 bases at J, with 11 bases in the middle. The CDR3 is 15 residues long. The CDR3 region has the DNA TGTGCCAGCAGCTTAGAGTTTGGAGAAACCTACGAGCAGTACTTC. It encodes CASSLEFGETYEQYF.

This clonotype appeared a few times. The V and J genes are TRBV6-1 and TRBJ2-7; D call uncertain. Trimming removed 6 bases at V and 2 bases at J, with 17 bases between. Per the germline V gene, CDR1 is MNHNS and CDR2 is SASEGT. The CDR3 has 15 residues. Written as DNA, the CDR3 is TGTGCCAGCAGGACCAGCAATCAGGCAGCCTACGAGCAGTACTTC. Amino acid sequence: CASRTSNQAAYEQYF.

This clonotype came up a few times. The gene calls are TRBV7-3 and TRBJ2-2, with unresolved D. V was shortened by 5 bases and J by 1 base, with 8 bases between the two germline ends. The germline CDR1 and CDR2 sequences are SGHTA and FQGTGA. The CDR3 extends over 14 amino acids. The CDR3 DNA sequence: TGTGCCAGCAGCCAACTTGGGAACACCGGGGAGCTGTTTTTT. As protein: CASSQLGNTGELFF.

This chain links TRBV27 with TRBJ1-5; D is ambiguous. Looked up from germline, CDR1 is MNHEY and CDR2 is SMNVEV (reference sequence). V shed 6 bases and J shed 1 base, with 10 bases lying between them. CDR3 length: 14 residues. CDR3: CASSEGTSNQPQHF. CDR3 DNA: TGTGCCAGCAGCGAGGGCACGAGCAATCAGCCCCAGCATTTT.

This clonotype was seen ten or more times. At one boundary the junction diverges from the germline segment, which might be a read error. This chain connects TRBV3-1 to TRBJ1-1; weak D call: TRBD1 (6 bases). This CDR3 region has 14 residues. Germline values: CDR1 LGHDT, CDR2 YNNKEL (reference sequence). DNA of the CDR3: TGCGCCAGCAGCCCACAGGGATTGAACACTGAAGCTTTCTTT. It encodes CASSPQGLNTEAFF.

V and J are TRBV20-1 and TRBJ2-7, with D perhaps matching TRBD2 (5 bases). Germline CDR1 is DFQATT and CDR2 is SNEGSKA (reference sequence). V lost 3 bases, J lost 7 bases, and 13 bases lay in between. The CDR3 is 12 amino acids. CDR3 bases: TGCAGTGCTAGTCCACTCCCGGGGGAGCAGTACTTC. It yields the protein CSASPLPGEQYF.

This clonotype was observed many times. In nucleotides, the CDR3 is TGCGCCAGCAGCCAAGATTGGGACAACTCCTATACGCAGTATTTT. Translated, it gives CASSQDWDNSYTQYF. The rearrangement uses TRBV4-3 and TRBJ2-3; maybe TRBD1 (6 bases). Germline V gene lookup returns CDR1 LGHNA and CDR2 YSLEER. With 0 bases removed from V and 7 bases from J, the gap between germline ends came to 14 bases. The CDR3 has 15 residues.

Only a few counts were recorded for this clonotype. The chain has TRBV4-1 and TRBJ1-2; 7 nucleotides line up with TRBD1. V dropped 0 bases and J dropped 2; count of bases not matched to a gene: 3. Germline CDR1 reads MGHRA; CDR2 reads YSYEKL. The CDR3 is 15 amino acids. CDR3 amino acids: CASSQERTGNYGYTF. The CDR3 nucleotides read TGCGCCAGCAGCCAAGAACGGACAGGCAACTATGGCTACACCTTC.

V gene TRBV12-3 or TRBV12-4 combines with J gene TRBJ2-1; tentative D call: TRBD2 (7 bases). V dropped 4 bases and J dropped 16 bases, with 23 bases sitting between them. The CDR3 is 14 amino acids. The CDR3 DNA follows: TGTGCCAGCAGTTACGAGGGGGGGCAGTTCGGATGTTTCTTC. Translated, it gives CASSYEGGQFGCFF.

The V gene is TRBV9, the J gene TRBJ2-5; no reliable D call. This CDR3 contains 16 residues. V dropped 2 bases and J dropped 5 bases, with 19 bases sitting between them. Looked up from germline, CDR1 is SGDLS and CDR2 is YYNGEE. The CDR3 here is CASSVSDGRRGETQYF. Here the CDR3 DNA reads TGTGCCAGCAGCGTGTCGGACGGCAGGCGCGGCGAGACCCAGTACTTC. The whole variable domain, remainder taken from reference TRBV9 and TRBJ2-5, is DSGVTQTPKHLITATGQRVTLRCSPRSGDLSVYWYQQSLDQGLQFLIQYYNGEERAKGNILERFSAQQFPDLHSELNLSSLELGDSALYFCASSVSDGRRGETQYFGPGTRLLVL.

A few counts support this clonotype. The J gene is TRBJ2-3, the V gene TRBV12-3 or TRBV12-4, with 9 bases fitting TRBD2. V lost 2 bases and J lost 5; bases outside the gene matches: 8. There are 16 residues in the CDR3. DNA for the CDR3: TGTGCCAGCAGTTTAAGGAGCGGGGGGACGTTAGATACGCAGTATTTT. It yields the protein CASSLRSGGTLDTQYF.